This T cell receptor beta chain was documented in a study of cytomegalovirus exposure and HLA in healthy donors. Clones were sequenced by immunoSEQ multiplex PCR, and TCRdb holds only the in-frame ones, with some missing. Of roughly 79,000 clones in the sample, approximately 93% were seen once. Findings and limits, study-wide: In vitro confirmation showed a few CMV-associated chains to be CMV antigen specific. Reports showed the classifier diagnosing cytomegalovirus status with high specificity and sensitivity.

Among the 110 or so subjects of the validation cohort, separate from the approximately 670-subject first cohort, were the donors. Looked up from germline, CDR1 is MNHEY and CDR2 is SVGAGI. The CDR3 totals 14 residues. V shed 4 bases and J 4 bases; nucleotides not matched to a gene: 6. The table lists this clone with a count of one. As yet, its antigen is unknown. The specimen was PBMCs. The receptor was derived from a man younger than 30 in good health and CMV-seronegative. The chain has TRBV6-5 and TRBJ1-2, with 7 bases lining up with TRBD1. CDR3 amino acids: CASSSPGTVYGYTF. The CDR3 DNA reads as TGTGCCAGCAGTTCCCCCGGGACAGTCTATGGCTACACCTTC.